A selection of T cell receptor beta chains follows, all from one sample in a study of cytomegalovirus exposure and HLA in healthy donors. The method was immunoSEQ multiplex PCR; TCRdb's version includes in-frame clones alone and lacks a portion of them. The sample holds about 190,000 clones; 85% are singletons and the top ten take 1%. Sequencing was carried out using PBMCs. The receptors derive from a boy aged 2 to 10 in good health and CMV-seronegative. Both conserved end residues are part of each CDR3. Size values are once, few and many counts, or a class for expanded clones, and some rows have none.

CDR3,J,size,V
CASSSGQQNEKLFF,TRBJ1-4,NA,TRBV5-4
CASSLITSGRGNEQFF,TRBJ2-1,NA,TRBV11-2
CASNAGGYEQYF,TRBJ2-7,NA,TRBV28
CASSRSGFPLYEQYF,TRBJ2-7,NA,TRBV14
CASSFPGVGPDTQYF,TRBJ2-3,few,TRBV5-1
CASSNWRGNDSPLHF,TRBJ1-6,NA,TRBV6-5
CASSSFAGQGAAGELFF,TRBJ2-2,NA,TRBV6-4
CASPPSGSRFF,TRBJ2-1,NA,TRBV19
CASRASSGETQYF,TRBJ2-5,NA,TRBV5-1
CASSVATGEETQYF,TRBJ2-5,NA,TRBV9
CASKTGSGANVLTF,TRBJ2-6,NA,TRBV2
CASSANRGGEKLFF,TRBJ1-4,few,TRBV19
CASGGQGRAQYF,TRBJ2-3,NA,TRBV2
CASSLIVAGADTQYF,TRBJ2-3,NA,TRBV11-2
CASSLSGTGVETQYF,TRBJ2-5,NA,TRBV18
CASAGNSGGSNEQFF,TRBJ2-1,NA,TRBV7-9
CASSFKTGQANSYEQYF,TRBJ2-7,NA,TRBV5-1
CASSPGQGYGYTF,TRBJ1-2,NA,TRBV7-8
CASSWDSYNEQFF,TRBJ2-1,once,TRBV5-4
CASRGGGQGLNIQYF,TRBJ2-4,NA,TRBV27
CAIKDTSSYNSPLHF,TRBJ1-6,NA,TRBV6-1
CASSLEAAVFSSPLHF,TRBJ1-6,NA,TRBV11-2
CASSLTGNTEAFF,TRBJ1-1,NA,TRBV11-1
CASSVGLAGADEQFF,TRBJ2-1,few,TRBV2
CASSRTGIHGYTF,TRBJ1-2,NA,TRBV28
CASSEFDSYSEAFF,TRBJ1-1,NA,TRBV6-1
CASSRTGKLETQYF,TRBJ2-5,NA,TRBV5-1
CATSRGQQPQHF,TRBJ1-5,NA,TRBV15
CASSPGTGPDQPQHF,TRBJ1-5,NA,TRBV5-4
CASSGRQGFNEKLFF,TRBJ1-4,once,TRBV9
CASSWGDARPVVSNQPQHF,TRBJ1-5,NA,TRBV28
CASSLGGARGLYGYTF,TRBJ1-2,NA,TRBV5-1
CASSALAGRSGNTIYF,TRBJ1-3,NA,TRBV2
CSAHTDTQYF,TRBJ2-3,NA,TRBV20-1
CASRAQGSAPNEKLFF,TRBJ1-4,few,TRBV27
CASSLFGLNYGYTF,TRBJ1-2,NA,TRBV28
CASSSHTQGSGNTIYF,TRBJ1-3,NA,TRBV5-1
CASSESGQATGELFF,TRBJ2-2,NA,TRBV25-1
CASSGSGLAGALSWEQYF,TRBJ2-7,NA,TRBV6-4
CASSAMDREKGNQPQHF,TRBJ1-5,once,TRBV25-1
CASSLGRLETQYF,TRBJ2-5,NA,TRBV5-4
CAWKYPDRGHYGYTF,TRBJ1-2,few,TRBV30
CASSSTTSTSGSSYNEQFF,TRBJ2-1,NA,TRBV9
CASSWYGHEAYEQYF,TRBJ2-7,NA,TRBV6-6
CASSKDRATEAFF,TRBJ1-1,NA,TRBV19
CASSVGQGLDGYTF,TRBJ1-2,NA,TRBV9
CASSLVAGHEQFF,TRBJ2-1,NA,TRBV28
CAITAQLAGGGYYF,TRBJ2-5,NA,TRBV2
CASSEATEGNTEAFF,TRBJ1-1,many,TRBV6-1
CASSVKPSGGDYGYTF,TRBJ1-2,NA,TRBV6-1
CASRYGPEMEQFF,TRBJ2-1,NA,TRBV6-5
CASSLGGAVYNEQFF,TRBJ2-1,NA,TRBV5-4